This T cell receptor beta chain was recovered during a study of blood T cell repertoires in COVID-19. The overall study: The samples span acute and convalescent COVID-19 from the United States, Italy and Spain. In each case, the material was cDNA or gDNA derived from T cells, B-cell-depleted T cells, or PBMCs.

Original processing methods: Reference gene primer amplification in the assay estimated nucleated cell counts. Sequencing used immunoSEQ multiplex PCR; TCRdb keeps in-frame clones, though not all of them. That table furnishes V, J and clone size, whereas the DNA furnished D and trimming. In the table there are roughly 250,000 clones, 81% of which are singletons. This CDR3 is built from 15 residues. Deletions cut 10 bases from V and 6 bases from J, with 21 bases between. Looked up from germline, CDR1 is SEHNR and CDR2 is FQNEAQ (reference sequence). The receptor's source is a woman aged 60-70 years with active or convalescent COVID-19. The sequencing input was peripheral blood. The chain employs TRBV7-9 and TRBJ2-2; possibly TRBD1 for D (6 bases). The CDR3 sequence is CAIDHRESGAGELFF. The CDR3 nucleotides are TGTGCCATCGACCACAGGGAGTCAGGGGCCGGGGAGCTGTTTTTT.